This TCR beta chain was retrieved from a study of blood T cell repertoires in COVID-19. Across the study: Sites in the United States, Italy and Spain provided acute and convalescent COVID-19 samples. T cells, B-cell-depleted T cells, or PBMCs provided the cDNA or gDNA that served as material.

Authors' data handling: Nucleated cell counts were estimated from reference gene primer amplification. The assay was immunoSEQ multiplex PCR, and TCRdb's table has in-frame clones only and misses some. That table is the source of V, J and clone size, and D and trimming were worked out from the DNA. The sample gives under 300,000 clones, roughly 86% of which show up once; 9% to 15% is in the top ten. CDR1 is SGHRS and CDR2 is YFSETQ in the germline V gene. V lost 0 bases and J lost 4, with 8 bases in between. The CDR3 contains 15 residues. This clone was detected only once. The sequence was collected from an elderly man with acute or convalescent COVID-19. The V call is TRBV5-1, the J call TRBJ2-6, with D possibly matching TRBD1 (5 bases). The material sequenced was peripheral blood. CDR3 sequence (DNA): TGCGCCAGCAGCTTGGAAGGGGCCGGGGCCAACGTCCTGACTTTC. Residues: CASSLEGAGANVLTF.